The 5 T cell receptor beta chains presented below share a single source sample, sequenced in a study of long-term antiretroviral therapy in people with HIV. Sequencing used immunoSEQ v3.0 at survey level. Sequenced by immunoSEQ multiplex PCR; TCRdb stores in-frame clones only, minus some. The repertoire holds about 33,000 clones, about 83% seen once, with just over 7% in the top ten. The sequenced sample was unsorted PBMCs, obtained 2 years after starting antiretroviral therapy. Source of these receptors: a woman between 45 and 65 years old with HIV.

V is TRBV11-3 and J is TRBJ2-3, with TRBD1 matching over 8 bases. Germline V CDR1 and CDR2: SGHNT, YENEEA. This CDR3 spans 14 amino acids. Trimming cost V 5 bases and J 2 bases; bases outside gene matches: 3. CDR3 nucleotide sequence: TGTGCCAGCAGCCGGACAGGGCCCACAGATACGCAGTATTTT. It translates to CASSRTGPTDTQYF.

J is TRBJ2-3 and V is TRBV21-1; the table gives TRBD2 as D, unverified against the DNA. TRBV21-1 constitutes a pseudogene. The CDR3 contains 16 residues. CDR3 amino acids: CASNTVGLGQSDTQYF. The DNA of the CDR3 is TGTGCCAGCAACACTGTCGGACTGGGCCAGTCAGATACGCAGTATTTT.

The chain carries TRBV7-9 and TRBJ1-1; D uncertain. The length of the CDR3 is 12 residues. Germline assignment: CDR1 SEHNR and CDR2 FQNEAQ (reference sequence). Trimming shortened V by 4 bases and J by 5 bases, and 8 bases separated the two germline ends. The CDR3 here is CASSSHETEAFF. The DNA for the CDR3 is TGTGCCAGCAGCTCACACGAGACTGAAGCTTTCTTT.

V and J are TRBV28 and TRBJ1-1; D gene ambiguous. Germline lookup yields CDR1 MDHEN and CDR2 SYDVKM. Trimming took 2 bases from V and 2 from J, leaving 3 bases between them. The CDR3 spans 12 residues. Here the CDR3 reads CASSLLNTEAFF. The CDR3 bases are TGTGCCAGCAGTTTACTAAACACTGAAGCTTTCTTT. The complete variable domain, with remaining parts taken from reference TRBV28 and TRBJ1-1, reads DVKVTQSSRYLVKRTGEKVFLECVQDMDHENMFWYRQDPGLGLRLIYFSYDVKMKEKGDIPEGYSVSREKKERFSLILESASTNQTSMYLCASSLLNTEAFFGQGTRLTVV.

The V and J genes are TRBV18 and TRBJ2-2, with 7 bases that match TRBD1. Looked up from germline, CDR1 is KGHSH and CDR2 is LQKENI. V lost 3 bases and J lost 1; bases outside the gene matches: 8. The CDR3 totals 17 residues. CDR3 sequence reads: CASSPHPGQENTGELFF. CDR3 bases: TGTGCCAGCTCACCCCACCCAGGACAGGAGAACACCGGGGAGCTGTTTTTT.